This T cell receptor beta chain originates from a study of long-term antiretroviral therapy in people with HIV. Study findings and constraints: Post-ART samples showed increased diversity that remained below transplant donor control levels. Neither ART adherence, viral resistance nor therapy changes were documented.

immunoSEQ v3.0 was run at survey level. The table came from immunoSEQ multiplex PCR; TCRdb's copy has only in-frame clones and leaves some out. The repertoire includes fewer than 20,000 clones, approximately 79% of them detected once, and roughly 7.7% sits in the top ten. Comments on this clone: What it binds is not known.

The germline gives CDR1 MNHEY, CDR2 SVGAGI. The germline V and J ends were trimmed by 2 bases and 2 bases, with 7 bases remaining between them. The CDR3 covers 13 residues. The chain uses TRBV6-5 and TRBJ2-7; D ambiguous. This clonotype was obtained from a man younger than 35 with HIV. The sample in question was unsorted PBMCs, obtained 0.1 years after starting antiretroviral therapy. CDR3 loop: CASSYDGTYEQYF. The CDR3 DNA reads TGTGCCAGCAGTTACGATGGAACCTACGAGCAGTACTTC.